This paragraph covers one TCR beta chain sequence. This sample was included in a study of TIL therapy for anti-PD-1-resistant metastatic lung cancer. About the research overall: Patients then received nivolumab; progressors got lymphodepletion, TIL and IL-2. Patients had a median age of 54 years (range roughly 38-75). Most patients had lung adenocarcinoma; a handful of tumors were EGFR-mutant, two ALK-rearranged; half smoked currently or formerly.

Sample time point: pre-treatment sample, taken before nivolumab and TIL therapy. Stage 4 NSCLC adults joined between late 2017 and January 2020. This CDR3 has 13 residues. Trimming stripped 2 bases from V and 5 bases from J, with 7 bases between. From germline, CDR1 is MNHEY and CDR2 SVGAGI. Sequencing used immunoSEQ v3. Profiling relied on immunoSEQ multiplex PCR, and the TCRdb table lists in-frame clones only, not all of them. The sample shows about 36,000 clones, 73% of them seen only once. Specimen: blood, collected at baseline. The receptor comes from a person between 25 and 80 years old with non-small cell lung cancer. J is TRBJ2-1 and V is TRBV6-5; D remains ambiguous. Here the CDR3 DNA reads TGTGCCAGCAGTTACGTCGCGAACAATGAGCAGTTCTTC. This sequence encodes CASSYVANNEQFF.